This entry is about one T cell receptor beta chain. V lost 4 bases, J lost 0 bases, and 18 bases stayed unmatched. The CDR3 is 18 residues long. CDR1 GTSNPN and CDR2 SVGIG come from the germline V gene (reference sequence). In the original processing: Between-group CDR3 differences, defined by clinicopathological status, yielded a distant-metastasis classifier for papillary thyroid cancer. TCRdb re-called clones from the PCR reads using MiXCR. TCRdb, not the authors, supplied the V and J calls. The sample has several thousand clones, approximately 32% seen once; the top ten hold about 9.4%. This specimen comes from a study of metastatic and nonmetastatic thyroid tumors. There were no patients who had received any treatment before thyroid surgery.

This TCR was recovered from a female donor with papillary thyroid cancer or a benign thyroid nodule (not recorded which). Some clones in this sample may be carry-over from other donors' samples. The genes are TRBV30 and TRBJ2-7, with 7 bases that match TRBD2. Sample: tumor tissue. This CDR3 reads CAWTRGSAIWGSSYEQYF. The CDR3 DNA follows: TGTGCCTGGACCCGCGGGAGCGCCATTTGGGGATCCTCCTACGAGCAGTACTTC.